This TCR beta chain was profiled in a study of human T cells and chemical hapten exposure. Study-wide points: All donors were alopecia patients, so their immunity may differ from that of healthy people.

Unique molecular identifiers were linked by the library to individual cDNA molecules. Each CDR3 protein gets one entry after TCRdb re-called the RACE reads with MiXCR. The sample carries 90,000 to 140,000 distinct CDR3 sequences, 30% to 35% recorded once. The time point: patch test 3, about 24 weeks after DPC sensitization. Treatment indicated: therapeutic diphenylcyclopropenone sensitization with weekly scalp DPC. The study drew its donors from alopecia patients who were 18 to 70 years old and suitable for DPC. This clonotype was found a few times. The antigen is not known. This CDR3 spans 16 amino acids. The ends lost 3 bases at V and 0 bases at J; junction bases unmatched: 3. In germline, CDR1 is ENHRY, CDR2 SYGVKD.

This receptor was obtained from a man between 35 and 55 years old with alopecia areata. Some clones in this sample may be carry-over from other donors' samples. The specimen was whole blood, collected in connection with sensitization to the hapten diphenylcyclopropenone (DPC). The rearrangement uses TRBV10-3 and TRBJ2-7, with 12 bases lining up with TRBD2. CDR3 sequence: CAISETSGRTSYEQYF. CDR3 coding DNA: TGTGCCATCAGTGAAACTAGCGGGAGGACCTCCTACGAGCAGTACTTC.